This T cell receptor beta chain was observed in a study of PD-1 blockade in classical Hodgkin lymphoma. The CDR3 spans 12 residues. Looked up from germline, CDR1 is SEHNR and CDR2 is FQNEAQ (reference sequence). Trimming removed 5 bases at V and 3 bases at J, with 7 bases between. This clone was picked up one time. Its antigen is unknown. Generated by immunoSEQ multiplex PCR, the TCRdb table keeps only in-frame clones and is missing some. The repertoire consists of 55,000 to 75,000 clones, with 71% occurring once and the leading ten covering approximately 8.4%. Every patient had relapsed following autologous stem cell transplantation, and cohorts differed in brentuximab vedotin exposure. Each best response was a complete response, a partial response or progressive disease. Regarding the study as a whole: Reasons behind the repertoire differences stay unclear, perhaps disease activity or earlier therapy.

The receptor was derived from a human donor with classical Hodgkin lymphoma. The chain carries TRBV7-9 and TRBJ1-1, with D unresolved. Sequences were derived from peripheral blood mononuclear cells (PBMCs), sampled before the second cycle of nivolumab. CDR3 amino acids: CASSPGDTEAFF. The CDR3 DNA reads TGTGCCAGCAGCCCCGGGGACACTGAAGCTTTCTTT. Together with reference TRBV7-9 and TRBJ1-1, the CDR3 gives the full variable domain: DTGVSQNPRHKITKRGQNVTFRCDPISEHNRLYWYRQTLGQGPEFLTYFQNEAQLEKSRLLSDRFSAERPKGSFSTLEIQRTEQGDSAMYLCASSPGDTEAFFGQGTRLTVV.